The sequence of this T cell receptor beta chain was determined in a study of post-analysis software for immune sequencing data (dated by TCRdb to the mid-2010s). Regarding the complete study: The recorded disease courses included relapsing-remitting, secondary progressive and progressive-relapsing multiple sclerosis, and some patients had no subtype annotation. A subset of samples was prepared in parallel using single-end sample barcoding, then pooled and co-amplified after Illumina adapter ligation. The patient repertoires were compared against approximately ten previously published healthy control repertoires obtained from donors aged 6 to 25 years.

Library preparation was by PCR. Instrument on record: Illumina HiSeq 2500. To reduce PCR and sequencing biases, unique molecular identifiers were built into the TCR beta cDNA libraries. Approximately 500,000 cDNA molecules were obtained for every 1 to 10 million input T cells, so each molecule roughly corresponded to one T cell. The patient libraries were prepared and sequenced with the same protocol used for the earlier healthy control dataset. Within a given batch, samples were prepared together, multiplexed and sequenced on the same HiSeq lane. Concerning the study's data processing: MIGEC handled the raw barcoded reads, throwing out single-read molecular identifier groups before consensus assembly and CDR3 extraction. Clonotype tables were post-analysed with VDJtools, and diversity was normalized by down-sampling all datasets to the smallest sample size. To correct batch-related cross-sample contamination, repertoire overlap clustering matched CDR3 amino acid sequences but not nucleotide sequences. TCRdb reanalyzed the raw reads on its own, using fastp at Q25 for trimming and MiXCR for clone calling, and kept in-frame beta chains. Rows with one shared CDR3 protein collapse into an entry with the most common genes and DNA. Clone size and V and J calls follow TCRdb, not the original study. This sample is represented by about 400,000 distinct CDR3 sequences; around a third of them were singletons. The ten largest clones take up 13% of the sample.

To demonstrate the VDJtools post-analysis software, TCR beta repertoires were profiled from the peripheral blood of 13 young patients with multiple sclerosis. Multiple sclerosis patients were children and adolescents aged about 6 to 16 years. In regard to this clonotype: Its antigen is unknown. Nothing much larger sits one base from this clone, and base qualities are not available.

From a lookup of the germline V gene, CDR1 and CDR2 are SGHTA and FQGTGA. From its cysteine to its phenylalanine, the CDR3 spans 15 amino acids. Of the read, only the CDR3 DNA is kept; its 45 bases are in frame from base 1. V is cut by 5 bases and J by 2 bases, and the space between the germline ends is 14 bases. The study at large found these results: The control group was slightly older than the multiple sclerosis patient group. Normalized Chao1 diversity was significantly lower in multiple sclerosis patients than controls, suggesting substantial peripheral T-cell clonal expansion. Direct clustering with F measure showed strong co-clustering of samples prepared in the same batch, prompting a batch-effect correction. Significantly higher frequencies in patients than in controls were found for about 5 TRBV segments, including TRBV5-6, TRBV5-1 and TRBV20-1.

Sequenced: blood. Rearrangement joined TRBV7-3 to TRBJ2-3; matching of 5 bases hints at TRBD2 as the D gene. The TCR originated in a girl aged 10 to 17 with multiple sclerosis. In nucleotides, the sequence is TGTGCCAGCAGCATGGAACCGGGGTCCACAGATACGCAGTATTTT. Its product reads: CASSMEPGSTDTQYF.